The sequence of this T cell receptor beta chain was determined in a study of control samples from healthy donors and cancer patients. CDR3 length: 15 residues. The germline V and J ends were trimmed by 6 bases and 8 bases, with 19 bases remaining between them. The germline gives CDR1 MNHEY, CDR2 SMNVEV (reference sequence). Data came from immunoSEQ multiplex PCR; TCRdb stores just in-frame clones and leaves some out. The table shows approximately 97,000 clones, with about 82% occurring only once. The chain links TRBV27 to TRBJ1-4; unclear D gene. The clonotype comes from a man aged 25 to 40 in good health. The specimen sequenced was blood. The CDR3 DNA reads TGTGCCAGCAGCGATTTTGGGCAGCAGAGGGAAAAACTGTTTTTT. As protein: CASSDFGQQREKLFF.